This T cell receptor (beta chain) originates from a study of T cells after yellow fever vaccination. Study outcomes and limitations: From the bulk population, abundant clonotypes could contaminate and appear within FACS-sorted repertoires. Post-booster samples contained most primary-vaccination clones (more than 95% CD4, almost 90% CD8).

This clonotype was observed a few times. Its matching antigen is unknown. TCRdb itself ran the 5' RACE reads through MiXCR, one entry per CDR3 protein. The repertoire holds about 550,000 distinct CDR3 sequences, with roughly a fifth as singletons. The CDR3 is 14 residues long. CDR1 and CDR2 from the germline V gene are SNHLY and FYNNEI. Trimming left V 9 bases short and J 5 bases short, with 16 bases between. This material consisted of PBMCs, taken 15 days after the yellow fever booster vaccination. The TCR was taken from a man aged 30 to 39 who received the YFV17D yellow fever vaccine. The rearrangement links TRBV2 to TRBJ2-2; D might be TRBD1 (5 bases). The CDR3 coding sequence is TGTGCCAGTTTACCGGACATAGCAACCGGGGAGCTGTTTTTT. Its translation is CASLPDIATGELFF. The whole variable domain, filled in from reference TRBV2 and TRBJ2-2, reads EPEVTQTPSHQVTQMGQEVILRCVPISNHLYFYWYRQILGQKVEFLVSFYNNEISEKSEIFDDQFSVERPDGSNFTLKIRSTKLEDSAMYFCASLPDIATGELFFGEGSRLTVL.